Reported below is one T cell receptor (beta chain). What it binds is not known. TCRdb fed the 5' RACE reads into MiXCR, producing one record per CDR3 protein. The table records roughly 130,000 distinct CDR3 sequences, about 7% of them present only once. This sample is part of a study of CD8 T cells in ankylosing spondylitis. Study-wide results and caveats: Disease-linked clones, CD8+, were relatively rare in peripheral blood. Within ankylosing spondylitis blood, a TCR beta motif made up of seven or eight highly homologous variants appeared to be characteristic.

V was clipped by 10 bases and J by 4 bases, with 13 bases between them. This CDR3 contains 12 residues. CDR1 and CDR2 from the germline V gene are LGHNA and YNFKEQ. The source is a male donor with ankylosing spondylitis or in good health (not recorded which). Sequences were obtained from blood, either unsorted or a sorted T cell fraction (not recorded which). The V gene is TRBV4-2, the J gene TRBJ1-2; perhaps TRBD1 as D (5 bases). The CDR3 nucleotides read TGTGCCATGGGCGCGGGGCTCTATGGCTACACCTTC. This sequence encodes CAMGAGLYGYTF.